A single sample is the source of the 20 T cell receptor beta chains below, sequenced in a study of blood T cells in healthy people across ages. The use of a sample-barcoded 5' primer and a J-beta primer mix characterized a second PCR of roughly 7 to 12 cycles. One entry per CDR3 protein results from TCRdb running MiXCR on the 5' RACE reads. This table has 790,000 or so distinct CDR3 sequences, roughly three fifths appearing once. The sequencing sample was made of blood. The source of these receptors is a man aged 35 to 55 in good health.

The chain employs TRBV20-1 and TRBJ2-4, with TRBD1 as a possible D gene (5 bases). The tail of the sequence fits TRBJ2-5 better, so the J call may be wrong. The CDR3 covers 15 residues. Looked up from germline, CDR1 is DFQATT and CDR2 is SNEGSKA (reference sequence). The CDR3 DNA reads TGCAGTGCTAGAGACTGGAGAAGTTCAGGGGAGACCCAGTACTTC. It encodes CSARDWRSSGETQYF.

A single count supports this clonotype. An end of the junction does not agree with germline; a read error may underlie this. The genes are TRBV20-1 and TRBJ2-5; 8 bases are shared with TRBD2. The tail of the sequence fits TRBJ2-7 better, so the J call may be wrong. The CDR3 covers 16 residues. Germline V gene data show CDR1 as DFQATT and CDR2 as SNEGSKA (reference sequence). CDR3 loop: CSARATGGLASHEQYF. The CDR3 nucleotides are TGCAGTGCTAGGGCCACCGGCGGACTAGCCTCCCACGAGCAGTACTTC.

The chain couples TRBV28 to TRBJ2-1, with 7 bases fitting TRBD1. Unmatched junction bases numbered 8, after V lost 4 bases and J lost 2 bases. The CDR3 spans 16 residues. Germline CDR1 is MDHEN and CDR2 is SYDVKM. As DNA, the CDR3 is TGTGCCAGCAGTTCGACTACAGGGGTACCCTACAATGAGCAGTTCTTC. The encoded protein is CASSSTTGVPYNEQFF.

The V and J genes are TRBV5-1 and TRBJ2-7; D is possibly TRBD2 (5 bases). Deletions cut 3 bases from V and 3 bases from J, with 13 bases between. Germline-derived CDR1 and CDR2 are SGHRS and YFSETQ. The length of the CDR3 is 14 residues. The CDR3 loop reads CASSSDYTSYEQYF. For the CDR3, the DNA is TGCGCCAGCAGCTCCGACTACACCAGCTACGAGCAGTACTTC.

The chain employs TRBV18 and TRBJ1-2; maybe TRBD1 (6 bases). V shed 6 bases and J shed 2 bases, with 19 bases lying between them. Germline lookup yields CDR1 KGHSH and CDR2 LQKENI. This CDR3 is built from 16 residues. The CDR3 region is CASSVRRGGGNYGYTF. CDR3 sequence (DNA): TGTGCCAGCTCCGTCCGGCGAGGGGGAGGGAACTATGGCTACACCTTC.

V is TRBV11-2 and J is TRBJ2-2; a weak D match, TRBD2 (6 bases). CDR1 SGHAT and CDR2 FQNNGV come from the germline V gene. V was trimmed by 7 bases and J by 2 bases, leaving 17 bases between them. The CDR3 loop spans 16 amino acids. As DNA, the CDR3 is TGTGCCAGCACCGCGATGGGGAGGAGAAACACCGGGGAGCTGTTTTTT. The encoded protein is CASTAMGRRNTGELFF.

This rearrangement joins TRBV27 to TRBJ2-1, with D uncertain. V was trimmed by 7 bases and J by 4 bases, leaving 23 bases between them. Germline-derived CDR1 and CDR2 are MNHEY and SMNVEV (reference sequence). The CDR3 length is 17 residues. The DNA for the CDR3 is TGTGCCAGCATAAAGAGACCGAAGGGAAATACTTACAATGAGCAGTTCTTC. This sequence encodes CASIKRPKGNTYNEQFF.

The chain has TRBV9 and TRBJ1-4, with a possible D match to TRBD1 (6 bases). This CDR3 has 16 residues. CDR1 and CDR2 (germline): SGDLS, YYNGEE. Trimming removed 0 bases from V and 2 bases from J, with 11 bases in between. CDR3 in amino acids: CASSVDQGRTNEKLFF. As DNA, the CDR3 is TGTGCCAGCAGCGTAGACCAGGGGAGGACTAATGAAAAACTGTTTTTT.

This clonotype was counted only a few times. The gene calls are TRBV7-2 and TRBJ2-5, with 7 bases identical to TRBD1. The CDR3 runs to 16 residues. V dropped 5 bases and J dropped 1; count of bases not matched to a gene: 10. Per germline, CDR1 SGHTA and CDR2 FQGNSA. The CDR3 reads CASSGRTGGSQETQYF. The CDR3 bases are TGTGCCAGCAGCGGACGGACAGGTGGTTCCCAAGAGACCCAGTACTTC.

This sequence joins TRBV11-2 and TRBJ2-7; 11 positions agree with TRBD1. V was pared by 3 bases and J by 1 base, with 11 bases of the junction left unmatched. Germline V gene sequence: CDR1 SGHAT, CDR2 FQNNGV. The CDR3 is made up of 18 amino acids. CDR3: CASSFRDRGFFGSYEQYF. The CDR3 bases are TGTGCCAGCAGCTTCCGGGACAGGGGGTTTTTCGGATCCTACGAGCAGTACTTC.

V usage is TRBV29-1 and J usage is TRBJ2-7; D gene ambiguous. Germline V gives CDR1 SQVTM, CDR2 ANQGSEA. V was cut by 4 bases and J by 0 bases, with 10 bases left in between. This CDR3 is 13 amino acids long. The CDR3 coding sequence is TGCAGCGTTGGAGACCCCGGCTCCTACGAGCAGTACTTC. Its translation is CSVGDPGSYEQYF.

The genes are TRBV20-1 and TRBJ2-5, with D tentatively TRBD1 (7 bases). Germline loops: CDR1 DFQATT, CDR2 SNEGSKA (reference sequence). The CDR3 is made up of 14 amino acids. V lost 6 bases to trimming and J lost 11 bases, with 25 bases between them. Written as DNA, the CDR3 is TGCAGTGCCCCGCGGGACAGCTCCTACAATGAGCAGTACTTC. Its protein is CSAPRDSSYNEQYF.

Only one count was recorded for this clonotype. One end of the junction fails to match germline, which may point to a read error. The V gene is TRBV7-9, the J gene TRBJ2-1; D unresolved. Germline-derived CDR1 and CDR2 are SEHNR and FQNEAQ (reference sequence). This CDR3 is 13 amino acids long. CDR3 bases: TGTGCCGGCAGCTGTCCTATATACAATGAGCAGTTCTTC. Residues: CAGSCPIYNEQFF.

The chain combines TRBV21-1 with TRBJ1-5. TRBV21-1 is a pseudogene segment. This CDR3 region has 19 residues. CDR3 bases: TGTGCCAGCAGCAAAGTGAGGTCCAGATCAGTATGCCCCAATCAGCCCCAGCATTTT. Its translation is CASSKVRSRSVCPNQPQHF.

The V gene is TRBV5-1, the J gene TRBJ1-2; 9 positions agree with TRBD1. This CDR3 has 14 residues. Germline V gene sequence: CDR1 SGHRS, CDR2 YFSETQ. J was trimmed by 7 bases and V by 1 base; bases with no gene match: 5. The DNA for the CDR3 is TGCGCCAGCAGCTTGTCACAGGGGGCTCGTGGCTACACCTTC. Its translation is CASSLSQGARGYTF.

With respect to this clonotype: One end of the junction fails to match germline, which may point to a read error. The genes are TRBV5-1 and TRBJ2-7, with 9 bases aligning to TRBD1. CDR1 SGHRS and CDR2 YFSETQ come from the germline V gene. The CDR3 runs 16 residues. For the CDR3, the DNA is TGCGCCCGCAGCGTCGTCCCACCGGGACAGGGCCACGAGCAGTACTTC. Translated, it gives CARSVVPPGQGHEQYF.

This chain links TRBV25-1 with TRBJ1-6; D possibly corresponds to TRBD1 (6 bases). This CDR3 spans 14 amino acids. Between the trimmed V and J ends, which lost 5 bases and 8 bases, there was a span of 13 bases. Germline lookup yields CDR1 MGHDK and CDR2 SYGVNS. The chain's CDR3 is CASSLTGNYSPLHF. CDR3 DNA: TGTGCCAGCAGTCTAACAGGGAATTATTCACCCCTCCACTTT.

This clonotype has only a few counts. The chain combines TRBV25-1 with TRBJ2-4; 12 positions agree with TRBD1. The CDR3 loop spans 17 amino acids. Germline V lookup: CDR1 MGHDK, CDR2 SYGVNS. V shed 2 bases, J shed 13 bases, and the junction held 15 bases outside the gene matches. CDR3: CASSEILGTGGFGEQYF. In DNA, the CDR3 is TGTGCCAGCAGTGAAATATTAGGGACAGGGGGCTTTGGAGAGCAGTACTTC.

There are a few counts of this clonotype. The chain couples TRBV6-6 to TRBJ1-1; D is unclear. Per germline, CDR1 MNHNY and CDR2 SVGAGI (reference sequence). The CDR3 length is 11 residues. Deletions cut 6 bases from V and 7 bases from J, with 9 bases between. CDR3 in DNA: TGTGCCAGCAGCCCCTTGGGTGAAGCTTTCTTT. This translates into CASSPLGEAFF.

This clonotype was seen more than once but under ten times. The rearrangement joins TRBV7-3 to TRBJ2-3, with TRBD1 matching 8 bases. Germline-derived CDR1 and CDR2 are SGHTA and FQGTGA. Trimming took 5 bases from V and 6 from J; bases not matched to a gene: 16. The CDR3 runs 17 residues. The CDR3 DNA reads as TGTGCCAGCAGCGACCGGGACAGGCCTCACCGAGTGGATACGCAGTATTTT. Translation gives CASSDRDRPHRVDTQYF. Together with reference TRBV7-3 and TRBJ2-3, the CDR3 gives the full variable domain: GAGVSQTPSNKVTEKGKYVELRCDPISGHTALYWYRQSLGQGPEFLIYFQGTGAADDSGLPNDRFFAVRPEGSVSTLKIQRTERGDSAVYLCASSDRDRPHRVDTQYFGPGTRLTVL.